The sequence of this T cell receptor (beta chain) was determined in a study of T cells after somatic rescue of genetic block. Germline CDR1 and CDR2: WNHNN and SYGVQD (reference sequence). V was trimmed by 1 base and J by 4 bases, leaving 8 bases between them. The CDR3 has 14 residues. By share, this clone ranks as medium-sized. Some clones are missing from TCRdb's copy, which holds only in-frame ones; the method was immunoSEQ multiplex PCR. This table has around 10,000 clones, around 69% appearing once. Input material: peripheral blood mononuclear cells (PBMCs). The chain carries TRBV10-1 and TRBJ1-5; D is ambiguous. The sequence was collected from a boy younger than 18. The CDR3 loop reads CASSEYGRNQPQHF. The DNA for the CDR3 is TGCGCCAGCAGTGAGTACGGGAGGAATCAGCCCCAGCATTTT.